This T cell receptor (beta chain) came from a study of blood T cell repertoires in COVID-19. Whole-study context: COVID-19 samples from acute and convalescent phases originated in the United States, Italy and Spain. Sources were T cells, B-cell-depleted T cells, or PBMCs; the material itself was cDNA or gDNA.

Enrollment of patients from Seattle took place during active infection, with longitudinal follow-up. Germline V gives CDR1 MDHEN, CDR2 SYDVKM. The V and J ends lost 10 bases and 4 bases respectively, with 4 bases between them. CDR3 size: 10 residues. Per the original methods: How many nucleated cells were present was estimated from reference gene primer amplification. Assay: immunoSEQ multiplex PCR; the TCRdb copy retains only in-frame clones and omits some. The V and J calls and the clone size are those of that table, but D and trimming were determined from the DNA. Of hundreds of thousands of clones listed, 85% to 90% were seen once; the top ten hold approximately 11%. This clone has a handful of counts.

The sequenced sample was peripheral blood. This receptor was taken from a woman aged 30 to 39 with COVID-19, enrolled during active disease. The chain links TRBV28 to TRBJ2-2; no reliable D call. CDR3: CATSTGELFF. The CDR3 bases are TGTGCCACCTCCACCGGGGAGCTGTTTTTT. The full variable domain, completed using reference TRBV28 and TRBJ2-2, is DVKVTQSSRYLVKRTGEKVFLECVQDMDHENMFWYRQDPGLGLRLIYFSYDVKMKEKGDIPEGYSVSREKKERFSLILESASTNQTSMYLCATSTGELFFGEGSRLTVL.